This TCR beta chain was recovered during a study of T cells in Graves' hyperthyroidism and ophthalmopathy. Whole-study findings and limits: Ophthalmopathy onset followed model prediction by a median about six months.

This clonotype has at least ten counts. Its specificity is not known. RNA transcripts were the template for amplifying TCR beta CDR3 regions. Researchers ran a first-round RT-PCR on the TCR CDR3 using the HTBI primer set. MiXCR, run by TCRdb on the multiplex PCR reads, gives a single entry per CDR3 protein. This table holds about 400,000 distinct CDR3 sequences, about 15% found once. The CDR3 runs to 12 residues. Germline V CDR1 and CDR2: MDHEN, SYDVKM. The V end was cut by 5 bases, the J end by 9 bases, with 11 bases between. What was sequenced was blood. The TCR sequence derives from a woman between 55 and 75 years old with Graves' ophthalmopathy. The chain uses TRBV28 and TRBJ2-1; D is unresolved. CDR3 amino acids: CASSGVLREQFF. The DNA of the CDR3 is TGTGCCAGCAGTGGGGTTTTGCGTGAGCAGTTCTTC.